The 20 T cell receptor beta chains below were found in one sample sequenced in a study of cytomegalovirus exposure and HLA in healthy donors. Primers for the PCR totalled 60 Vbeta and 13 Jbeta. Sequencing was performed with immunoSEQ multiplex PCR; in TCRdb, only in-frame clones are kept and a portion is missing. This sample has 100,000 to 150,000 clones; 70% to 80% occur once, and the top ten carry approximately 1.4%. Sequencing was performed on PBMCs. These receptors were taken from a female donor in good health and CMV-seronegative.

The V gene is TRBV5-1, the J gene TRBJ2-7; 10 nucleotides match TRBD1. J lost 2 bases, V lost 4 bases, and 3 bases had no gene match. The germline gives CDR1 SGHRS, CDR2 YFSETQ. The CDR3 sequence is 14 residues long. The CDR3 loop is CASSHGTGAYEQYF. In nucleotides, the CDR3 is TGCGCCAGCAGCCACGGGACAGGGGCCTACGAGCAGTACTTC.

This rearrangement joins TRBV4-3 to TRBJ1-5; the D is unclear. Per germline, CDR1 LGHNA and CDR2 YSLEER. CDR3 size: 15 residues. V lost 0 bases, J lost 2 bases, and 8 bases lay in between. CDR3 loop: CASSQEVRGNQPQHF. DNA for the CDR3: TGCGCCAGCAGCCAAGAAGTCCGGGGCAATCAGCCCCAGCATTTT.

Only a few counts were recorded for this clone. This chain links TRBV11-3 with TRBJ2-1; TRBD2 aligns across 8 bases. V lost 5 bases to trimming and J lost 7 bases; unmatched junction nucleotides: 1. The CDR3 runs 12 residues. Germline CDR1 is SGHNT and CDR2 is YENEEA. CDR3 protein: CASSPSGNEQFF. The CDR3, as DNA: TGTGCCAGCAGCCCTAGCGGGAATGAGCAGTTCTTC.

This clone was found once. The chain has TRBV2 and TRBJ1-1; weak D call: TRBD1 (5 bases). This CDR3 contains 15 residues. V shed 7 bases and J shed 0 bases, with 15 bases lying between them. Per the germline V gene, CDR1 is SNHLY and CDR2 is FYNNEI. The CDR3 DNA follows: TGTGCCAGCAAAAAAGGGGCAGGGTTGAACACTGAAGCTTTCTTT. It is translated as CASKKGAGLNTEAFF.

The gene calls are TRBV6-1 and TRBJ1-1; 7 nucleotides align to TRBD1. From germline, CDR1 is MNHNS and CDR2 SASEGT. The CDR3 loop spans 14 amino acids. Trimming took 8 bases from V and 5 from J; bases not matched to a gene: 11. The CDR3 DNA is TGTGCCAGCGCTTACGACAGGGTAGGGACTGAAGCTTTCTTT. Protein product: CASAYDRVGTEAFF.

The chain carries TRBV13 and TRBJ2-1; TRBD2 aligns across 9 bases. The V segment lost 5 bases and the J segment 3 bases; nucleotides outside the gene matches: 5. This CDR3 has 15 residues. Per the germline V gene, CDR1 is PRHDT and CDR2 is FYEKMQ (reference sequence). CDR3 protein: CASSLVAGDYNEQFF. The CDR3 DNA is TGTGCCAGCAGCCTCGTAGCGGGAGACTACAATGAGCAGTTCTTC. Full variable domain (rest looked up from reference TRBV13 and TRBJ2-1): AAGVIQSPRHLIKEKRETATLKCYPIPRHDTVYWYQQGPGQDPQFLISFYEKMQSDKGSIPDRFSAQQFSDYHSELNMSSLELGDSALYFCASSLVAGDYNEQFFGPGTRLTVL.

Here the CDR3 DNA reads TGTGCCAGCAGCGCCGGGACTAGCGGGATTGAGACCCAGTACTTC. This gives the protein CASSAGTSGIETQYF. The V call is TRBV2, the J call TRBJ2-5, with TRBD2 matching 13 bases. Germline values: CDR1 SNHLY, CDR2 FYNNEI. The J segment lost 5 bases and the V segment lost 6 bases, leaving 6 bases of the junction unmatched. The CDR3 extends over 15 amino acids.

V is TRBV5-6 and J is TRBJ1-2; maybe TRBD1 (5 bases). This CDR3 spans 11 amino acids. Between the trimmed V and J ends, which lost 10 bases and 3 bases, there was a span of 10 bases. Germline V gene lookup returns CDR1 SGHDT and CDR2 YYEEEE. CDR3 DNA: TGTGCCTCTAGGGGTTACTATGGCTACACCTTC. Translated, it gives CASRGYYGYTF.

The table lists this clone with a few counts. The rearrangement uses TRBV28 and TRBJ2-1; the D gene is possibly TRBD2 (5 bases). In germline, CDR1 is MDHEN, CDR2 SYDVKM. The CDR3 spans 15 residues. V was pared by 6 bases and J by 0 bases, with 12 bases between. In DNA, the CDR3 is TGTGCCAGCAGGCCCCCAGCGGCCTCCTACAATGAGCAGTTCTTC. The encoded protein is CASRPPAASYNEQFF.

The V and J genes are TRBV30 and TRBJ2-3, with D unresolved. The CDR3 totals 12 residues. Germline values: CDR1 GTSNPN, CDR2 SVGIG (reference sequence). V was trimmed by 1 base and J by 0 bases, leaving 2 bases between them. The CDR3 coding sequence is TGTGCCTGGAGTGCTAGCACAGATACGCAGTATTTT. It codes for CAWSASTDTQYF.

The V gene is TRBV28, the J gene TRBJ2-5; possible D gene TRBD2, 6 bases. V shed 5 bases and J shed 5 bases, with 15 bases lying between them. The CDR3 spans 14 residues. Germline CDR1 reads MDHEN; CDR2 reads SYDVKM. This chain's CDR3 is CASSGAGTAETQYF. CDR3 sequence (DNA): TGTGCCAGCAGTGGGGCGGGGACCGCGGAGACCCAGTACTTC.

The CDR3 nucleotides are TGTGCCAGCATCCCGACAGGGACCTACGAGCAGTACTTC. Translating gives CASIPTGTYEQYF. The chain couples TRBV6-5 to TRBJ2-7; TRBD1 agrees at 7 bases. Germline loops: CDR1 MNHEY, CDR2 SVGAGI. The CDR3 is made up of 13 amino acids. V lost 7 bases to trimming and J lost 2 bases; unmatched junction nucleotides: 5.

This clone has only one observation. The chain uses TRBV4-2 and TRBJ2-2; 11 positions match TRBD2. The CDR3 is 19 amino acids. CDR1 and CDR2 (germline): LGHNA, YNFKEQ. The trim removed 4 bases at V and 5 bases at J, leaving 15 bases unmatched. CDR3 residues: CASSRNVGLAGGETGELFF. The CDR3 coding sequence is TGTGCCAGCAGCCGCAACGTCGGTTTAGCGGGAGGGGAAACCGGGGAGCTGTTTTTT.

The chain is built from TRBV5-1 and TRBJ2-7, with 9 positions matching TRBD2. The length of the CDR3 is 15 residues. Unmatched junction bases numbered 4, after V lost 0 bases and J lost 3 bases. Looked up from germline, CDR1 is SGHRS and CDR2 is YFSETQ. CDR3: CASSLAGRGGYEQYF. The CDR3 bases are TGCGCCAGCAGCTTGGCCGGGCGGGGGGGCTACGAGCAGTACTTC. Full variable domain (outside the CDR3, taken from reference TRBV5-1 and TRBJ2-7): KAGVTQTPRYLIKTRGQQVTLSCSPISGHRSVSWYQQTPGQGLQFLFEYFSETQRNKGNFPGRFSGRQFSNSRSEMNVSTLELGDSALYLCASSLAGRGGYEQYFGPGTRLTVT.

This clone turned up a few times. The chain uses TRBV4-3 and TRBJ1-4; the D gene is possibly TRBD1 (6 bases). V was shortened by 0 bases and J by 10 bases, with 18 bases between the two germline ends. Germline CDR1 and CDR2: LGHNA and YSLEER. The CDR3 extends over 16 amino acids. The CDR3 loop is CASSQDVSRARGKLFF. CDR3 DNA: TGCGCCAGCAGCCAAGACGTTTCAAGGGCCAGGGGAAAACTGTTTTTT.

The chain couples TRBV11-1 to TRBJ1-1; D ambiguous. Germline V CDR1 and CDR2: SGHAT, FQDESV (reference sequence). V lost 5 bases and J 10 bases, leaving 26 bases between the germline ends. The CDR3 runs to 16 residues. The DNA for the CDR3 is TGTGCCAGCAGCCCCCACGGAGTCGGAACTATTTCTGTAGCTTTCTTT. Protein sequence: CASSPHGVGTISVAFF.

In DNA, the CDR3 is TGTGCCAGCGGTACCTCGGGGACTGAAGCTTTCTTT. Translation gives CASGTSGTEAFF. The gene calls are TRBV6-5 and TRBJ1-1, with unresolved D. Germline V gene data show CDR1 as MNHEY and CDR2 as SVGAGI. The CDR3 totals 12 residues. The V gene lost 8 bases and the J gene lost 5 bases, with 12 bases spanning the gap.

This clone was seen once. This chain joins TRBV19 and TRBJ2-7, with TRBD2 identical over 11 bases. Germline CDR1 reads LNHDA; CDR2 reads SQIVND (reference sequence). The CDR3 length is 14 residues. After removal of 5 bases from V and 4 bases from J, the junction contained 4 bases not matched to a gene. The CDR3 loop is CASSPASGRYEQYF. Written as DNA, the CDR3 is TGTGCCAGTAGTCCGGCTAGCGGGAGGTACGAGCAGTACTTC.

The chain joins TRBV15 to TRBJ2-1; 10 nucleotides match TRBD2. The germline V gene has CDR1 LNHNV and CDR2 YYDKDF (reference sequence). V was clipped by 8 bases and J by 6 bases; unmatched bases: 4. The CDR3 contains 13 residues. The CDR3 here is CATCLAGVNEQFF. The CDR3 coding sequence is TGTGCCACCTGCCTAGCGGGAGTCAATGAGCAGTTCTTC.

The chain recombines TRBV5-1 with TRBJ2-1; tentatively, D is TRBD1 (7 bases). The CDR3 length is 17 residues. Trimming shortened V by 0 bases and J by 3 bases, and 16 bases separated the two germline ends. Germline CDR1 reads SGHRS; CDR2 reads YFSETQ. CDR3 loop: CASSLDRVRGVYNEQFF. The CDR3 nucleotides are TGCGCCAGCAGCTTGGATCGGGTCAGGGGGGTCTACAATGAGCAGTTCTTC.